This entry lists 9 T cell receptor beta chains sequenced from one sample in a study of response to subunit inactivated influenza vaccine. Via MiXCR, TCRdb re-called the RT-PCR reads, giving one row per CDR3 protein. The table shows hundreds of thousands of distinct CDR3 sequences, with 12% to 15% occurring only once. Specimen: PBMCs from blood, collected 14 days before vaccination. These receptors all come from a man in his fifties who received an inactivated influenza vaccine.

The CDR3 loop reads CASSLGPVGRGATDTQYF. The DNA of the CDR3 is TGTGCCAGCAGCTTAGGCCCAGTGGGGCGGGGGGCCACAGATACGCAGTATTTT. The V gene is TRBV13, the J gene TRBJ2-3, with 8 bases that match TRBD2. The CDR3 is 18 amino acids. CDR1 is PRHDT, CDR2 FYEKMQ, per germline (reference sequence). The V gene end was trimmed by 0 bases and the J gene end by 2 bases; junction bases not matched to a gene: 10.

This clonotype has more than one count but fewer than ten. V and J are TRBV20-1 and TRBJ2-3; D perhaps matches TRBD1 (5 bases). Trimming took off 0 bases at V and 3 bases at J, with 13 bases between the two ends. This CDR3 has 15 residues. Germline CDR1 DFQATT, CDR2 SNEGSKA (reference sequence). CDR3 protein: CSARDWGSGTDTQYF. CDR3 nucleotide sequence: TGCAGTGCTAGAGATTGGGGCAGTGGGACAGATACGCAGTATTTT.

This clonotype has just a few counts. The CDR3 DNA sequence: TGTGCCAGCAGCTGGGGACTAGCGGGGGGGACTGAGCAGTTCTTC. Translating it yields CASSWGLAGGTEQFF. This sequence joins TRBV7-2 and TRBJ2-1; 16 bases line up with TRBD2. The V and J ends lost 4 bases and 9 bases, in that order; junction bases with no gene match: 3. This CDR3 has 15 residues. The germline gives CDR1 SGHTA, CDR2 FQGNSA.

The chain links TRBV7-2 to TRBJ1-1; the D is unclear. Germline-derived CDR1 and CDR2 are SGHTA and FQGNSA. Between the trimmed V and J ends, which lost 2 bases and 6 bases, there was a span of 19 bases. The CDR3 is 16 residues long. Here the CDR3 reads CASSLPRGMIFAEAFF. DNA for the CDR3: TGTGCCAGCAGCTTACCCCGGGGAATGATCTTTGCTGAAGCTTTCTTT.

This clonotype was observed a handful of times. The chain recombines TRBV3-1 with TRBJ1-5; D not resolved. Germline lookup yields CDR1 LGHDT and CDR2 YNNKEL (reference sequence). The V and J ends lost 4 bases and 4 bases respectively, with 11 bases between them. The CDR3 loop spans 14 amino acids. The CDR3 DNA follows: TGTGCCAGCAGCCCCGGGTCCATAAATCAGCCCCAGCATTTT. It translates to CASSPGSINQPQHF.

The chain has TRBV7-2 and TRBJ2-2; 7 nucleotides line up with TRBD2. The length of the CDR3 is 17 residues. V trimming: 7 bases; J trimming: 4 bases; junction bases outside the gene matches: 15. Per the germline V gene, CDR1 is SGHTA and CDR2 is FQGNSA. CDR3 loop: CASTPHAGVRGTGELFF. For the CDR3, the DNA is TGTGCCAGCACCCCTCACGCGGGAGTTCGCGGCACCGGGGAGCTGTTTTTT.

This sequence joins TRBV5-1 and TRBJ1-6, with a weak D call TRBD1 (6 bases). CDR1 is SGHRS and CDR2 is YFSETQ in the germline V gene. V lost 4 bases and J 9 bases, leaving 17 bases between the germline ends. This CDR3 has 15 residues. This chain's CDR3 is CASSEGVAPGSPLHF. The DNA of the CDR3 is TGCGCCAGCAGCGAGGGGGTAGCGCCTGGTTCACCCCTCCACTTT.

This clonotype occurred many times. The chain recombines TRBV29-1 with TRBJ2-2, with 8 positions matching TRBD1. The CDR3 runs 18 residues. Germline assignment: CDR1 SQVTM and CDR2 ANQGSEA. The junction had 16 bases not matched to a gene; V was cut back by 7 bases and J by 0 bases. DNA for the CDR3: TGCAGCGCCTCCCCGCAGGGGGCGGGCCCCGCGAACACCGGGGAGCTGTTTTTT. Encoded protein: CSASPQGAGPANTGELFF.

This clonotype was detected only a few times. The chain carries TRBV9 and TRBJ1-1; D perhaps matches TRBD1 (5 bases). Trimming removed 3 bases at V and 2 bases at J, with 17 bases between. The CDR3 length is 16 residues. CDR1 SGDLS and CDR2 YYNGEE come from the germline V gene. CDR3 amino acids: CASSAGTGRLNTEAFF. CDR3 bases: TGTGCCAGCAGCGCCGGGACGGGAAGACTAAACACTGAAGCTTTCTTT.